The rows below give T cell receptor beta chains drawn from one sample of a study of blood T cell repertoires in COVID-19. Libraries were prepared by immunoSEQ multiplex PCR; TCRdb keeps only in-frame clonotypes and omits some of them. Here the sample spans some 67,000 clones, 90% being singletons. Source material: peripheral blood. All receptors derive from a young woman with acute or convalescent COVID-19. Both conserved end residues are part of each CDR3. A D gene is named only where the DNA matches it firmly. Clone size is not always given. Where it is, it says once, few, many or a class for expanded clones.

. | TRBJ1-3 | . | TRBV10-2 | CASSESGGDRNTIYF | TGCGCCAGCAGTGAAAGCGGCGGGGATCGAAACACCATATATTTT
. | TRBJ1-1 | . | TRBV30 | CAWTGDPMNTEAFF | TGTGCCTGGACAGGGGATCCTATGAACACTGAAGCTTTCTTT
TRBD1 | TRBJ1-2 | once | TRBV7-9 | CASSQRRDRDNYGYTF | TGTGCCAGCAGCCAACGCCGGGACAGGGACAACTATGGCTACACCTTC
. | TRBJ2-3 | . | TRBV7-8 | CASSWQTGSTDTQYF | TGTGCCAGCAGCTGGCAGACAGGATCCACAGATACGCAGTATTTT
TRBD1 | TRBJ1-6 | . | TRBV11-3 | CASSLDPGTAASPLHF | TGTGCCAGCAGCTTAGATCCCGGGACAGCAGCCTCACCCCTCCACTTT
TRBD1 | TRBJ2-7 | . | TRBV5-1 | CASSLQGETYEQYF | TGCGCCAGCAGCCTACAGGGGGAAACCTACGAGCAGTACTTC
. | TRBJ2-2 | . | TRBV2 | CASTYQANTGELFF | TGTGCCAGCACGTACCAGGCGAACACCGGGGAGCTGTTTTTT
TRBD1 | TRBJ2-2 | few | TRBV7-9 | CASSKQGVTNTGELFF | TGTGCCAGCAGTAAACAGGGGGTAACGAACACCGGGGAGCTGTTTTTT
. | TRBJ1-1 | . | TRBV2 | CASSDRLGLGTEAFF | TGTGCCAGCAGTGATCGCCTGGGCTTAGGCACTGAAGCTTTCTTT
TRBD1 | TRBJ2-5 | . | TRBV29-1 | CSVAGGAGETQYF | TGCAGCGTTGCAGGGGGCGCGGGGGAGACCCAGTACTTC
TRBD2 | TRBJ2-1 | . | TRBV24-1 | CATSALAGGPQGFF | TGTGCCACCAGTGCTTTAGCGGGAGGCCCGCAGGGGTTCTTC
. | TRBJ2-5 | . | TRBV5-6 | CASSLSTSLAQYF | TGTGCCAGCAGCTTGTCCACGAGCTTGGCCCAGTACTTC
TRBD1 | TRBJ2-5 | . | TRBV5-8 | CASSPGRVPGQQETQYF | TGTGCCAGCAGCCCCGGTAGGGTGCCGGGACAGCAAGAGACCCAGTACTTC
. | TRBJ2-2 | . | TRBV3-1/TRBV3-2 | CASSLRRSRGGELFF | TGTGCCAGCAGCCTCCGACGGAGCCGCGGCGGGGAGCTGTTTTTT
TRBD1 | TRBJ1-2 | . | TRBV28 | CASTSTGVGYTF | TGTGCCAGCACCTCAACAGGGGTCGGCTACACCTTC
. | TRBJ1-2 | . | TRBV5-1 | CASSLDRADYGYTF | TGCGCCAGCAGCTTGGACAGGGCCGACTATGGCTACACCTTC
TRBD2 | TRBJ2-2 | . | TRBV7-9 | CASSPSWTSGRANTGELFF | TGTGCCAGCAGCCCATCCTGGACTAGCGGGAGGGCGAACACCGGGGAGCTGTTTTTT
TRBD1 | TRBJ1-4 | . | TRBV19 | CASSALRQGDEKLFF | TGTGCCAGTAGTGCTCTTAGACAGGGGGATGAAAAACTGTTTTTT
TRBD1 | TRBJ1-5 | . | TRBV5-8 | CASSLNRGRLSRWPQHF | TGTGCCAGCAGCCTCAACAGGGGGCGGCTTTCGAGGTGGCCCCAGCATTTT
TRBD1 | TRBJ1-6 | . | TRBV19 | CASSLGRTGGREVLHF | TGTGCCAGTAGTTTGGGGCGGACAGGTGGCCGAGAAGTCCTCCACTTT
. | TRBJ1-5 | . | TRBV6-1 | CASSETTVAESNQPQHF | TGTGCCAGCAGTGAAACTACTGTGGCAGAAAGCAATCAGCCCCAGCATTTT
TRBD2 | TRBJ2-3 | . | TRBV7-2 | CASSLDASGGVTDTQYF | TGTGCCAGCAGCTTAGATGCTAGCGGGGGGGTTACAGATACGCAGTATTTT
. | TRBJ2-3 | . | TRBV18 | CASSLAAGTDTQYF | TGTGCCAGCTCACTGGCAGCGGGCACAGATACGCAGTATTTT
. | TRBJ2-6 | . | TRBV3-1/TRBV3-2 | CASSQDSTGANVLTF | TGTGCCAGCAGCCAAGACAGTACTGGGGCCAACGTCCTGACTTTC
. | TRBJ1-5 | . | TRBV27 | CASSNQGNQPQHF | TGTGCCAGCAGCAATCAGGGAAATCAGCCCCAGCATTTT
TRBD2 | TRBJ2-1 | . | TRBV3-1/TRBV3-2 | CASSHQPGLAHEQFF | TGTGCCAGCAGCCACCAACCGGGACTAGCCCATGAGCAGTTCTTC
. | TRBJ1-2 | once | TRBV5-1 | CASSLAIGDLGGYTF | TGCGCCAGCAGCTTGGCCATAGGAGACCTCGGTGGCTACACCTTC
. | TRBJ2-5 | . | TRBV4-3 | CASSPGTRRETQYF | TGCGCCAGCAGCCCTGGGACAAGGCGAGAGACCCAGTACTTC
TRBD1 | TRBJ1-2 | . | TRBV11-2 | CASSPRRDRGLIDYGYTF | TGTGCCAGCAGCCCCCGGCGGGACAGGGGGCTTATTGACTATGGCTACACCTTC
TRBD2 | TRBJ2-7 | . | TRBV30 | CAWGSGRLARSYEQYF | TGTGCCTGGGGAAGTGGGCGACTAGCTAGATCCTACGAGCAGTACTTC